The next 26 T cell receptor beta chains were all read from a single sample in a study of blood T cell repertoires in COVID-19. Data came from immunoSEQ multiplex PCR; TCRdb stores just in-frame clones and leaves some out. The repertoire holds more than 150,000 clones, around 80% seen once, with 2.5% to 3% in the top ten. What was sequenced was peripheral blood. The receptor source for this set is a woman over 75 with active or convalescent COVID-19.

The chain recombines TRBV6-2 or TRBV6-3 with TRBJ2-1, with 9 bases matching TRBD1. V shed 3 bases, J shed 3 bases, and the junction held 3 bases outside the gene matches. In germline, CDR1 is MNHEY, CDR2 SVGEGT. The CDR3 extends over 15 amino acids. The CDR3 is CASSYGTGIYNEQFF. The CDR3 DNA is TGTGCCAGCAGTTATGGGACAGGGATCTACAATGAGCAGTTCTTC.

Remarks on this clone: At the DNA level, this CDR3 is encoded by other sequences in the same sample as well. V is TRBV5-5 and J is TRBJ1-1; no definite D call. The V and J ends lost 0 bases and 2 bases respectively, with 5 bases between them. The CDR3 is 13 amino acids. Germline V gene lookup returns CDR1 SGHKS and CDR2 YYEKEE (reference sequence). This CDR3 is CASSLERNTEAFF. As DNA, the CDR3 is TGTGCCAGCAGCTTGGAGAGAAACACTGAAGCTTTCTTT.

The chain uses TRBV10-3 and TRBJ2-2; no definite D call. CDR3 length: 14 amino acids. Germline-derived CDR1 and CDR2 are ENHRY and SYGVKD. The V end was cut by 0 bases, the J end by 6 bases, with 8 bases between. The CDR3 coding sequence is TGTGCCATCAGTGAGTCGTCGAGCGCCGGGGAGCTGTTTTTT. It encodes CAISESSSAGELFF.

On this clone itself: This sample also contains other DNA sequences that code for the same CDR3. The chain links TRBV12-3 or TRBV12-4 to TRBJ2-7; a weak D match, TRBD2 (6 bases). Trimming pared 8 bases from V and 3 bases from J, leaving 11 bases between. The CDR3 sequence is 12 residues long. CDR3 coding DNA: TGTGCCAGCTCGCCGGGGGTCTACGAGCAGTACTTC. Translation gives CASSPGVYEQYF.

The chain recombines TRBV9 with TRBJ2-7, with 10 nucleotides matching TRBD2. From germline, CDR1 is SGDLS and CDR2 YYNGEE. There are 16 residues in the CDR3. V lost 0 bases and J lost 7; bases outside the gene matches: 10. In nucleotides, the CDR3 is TGTGCCAGCAGCGTAGTTGGGACTAGCGTTCCAGTTGAGCAGTACTTC. The encoded protein is CASSVVGTSVPVEQYF.

The chain uses TRBV5-1 and TRBJ1-4, with 8 bases matching TRBD1. The germline V gene has CDR1 SGHRS and CDR2 YFSETQ. This CDR3 is 16 amino acids long. Trimming took 4 bases from V and 5 from J; bases not matched to a gene: 10. CDR3 amino acids: CASSIRGQGQNEKLFF. CDR3 in DNA: TGCGCCAGCAGCATTCGTGGACAGGGCCAAAATGAAAAACTGTTTTTT.

The chain has TRBV27 and TRBJ2-5; D possibly corresponds to TRBD2 (6 bases). Per the germline V gene, CDR1 is MNHEY and CDR2 is SMNVEV (reference sequence). The V end lost 6 bases, the J end lost 2 bases, and 16 bases lay between the germline ends. This CDR3 comprises 15 residues. CDR3 protein: CASSPILALQETQYF. CDR3 DNA: TGTGCCAGCAGCCCGATACTAGCTTTGCAAGAGACCCAGTACTTC.

The gene calls are TRBV28 and TRBJ1-2, with 9 bases lining up with TRBD1. The CDR3 spans 15 residues. Germline V lookup: CDR1 MDHEN, CDR2 SYDVKM. The J segment lost 4 bases and the V segment lost 5 bases, leaving 8 bases of the junction unmatched. The DNA of the CDR3 is TGTGCCAGCAGTCAAACCGGGACAGGGATCTATGGCTACACCTTC. It translates to CASSQTGTGIYGYTF.

V usage is TRBV29-1 and J usage is TRBJ2-4, with 7 bases aligning to TRBD1. Trimming removed 2 bases from V and 9 bases from J; junction bases left unmatched: 7. The germline V gene has CDR1 SQVTM and CDR2 ANQGSEA. This CDR3 is built from 13 residues. The CDR3 DNA reads as TGCAGCGTTGAAATGACAGGGCGGGCCATTCAGTACTTC. This translates into CSVEMTGRAIQYF.

J is TRBJ1-1 and V is TRBV19, with D possibly being TRBD1 (6 bases). Germline V gene data show CDR1 as LNHDA and CDR2 as SQIVND (reference sequence). V lost 2 bases, J lost 6 bases, and 13 bases lay in between. The CDR3 is 14 amino acids. CDR3 amino acids: CASSITGIRAEAFF. As DNA, the CDR3 is TGTGCCAGTAGTATAACAGGGATTCGCGCTGAAGCTTTCTTT.

V gene TRBV7-9 combines with J gene TRBJ1-3; TRBD1 matches 8 bases. V trimming: 6 bases; J trimming: 3 bases; junction bases outside the gene matches: 4. The CDR3 has 14 residues. Per the germline V gene, CDR1 is SEHNR and CDR2 is FQNEAQ (reference sequence). The CDR3 region is CASRRTGSGNTIYF. The CDR3 DNA reads as TGTGCCAGCAGACGGACAGGGAGTGGAAACACCATATATTTT. Using reference TRBV7-9 and TRBJ1-3 for the parts outside the CDR3, the full variable domain is DTGVSQNPRHKITKRGQNVTFRCDPISEHNRLYWYRQTLGQGPEFLTYFQNEAQLEKSRLLSDRFSAERPKGSFSTLEIQRTEQGDSAMYLCASRRTGSGNTIYFGEGSWLTVV.

The gene calls are TRBV15 and TRBJ2-7, with 13 nucleotides matching TRBD2. Per germline, CDR1 LNHNV and CDR2 YYDKDF (reference sequence). This CDR3 is 16 amino acids long. Unmatched junction bases numbered 10, after V lost 6 bases and J lost 5 bases. CDR3 in DNA: TGTGCCACCAGTCAAATGGGGACTAGCGGGGCCGACGAGCAGTACTTC. This sequence encodes CATSQMGTSGADEQYF.

In this sample, this clone turned up a few times. This rearrangement joins TRBV18 to TRBJ2-1; D uncertain. Looked up from germline, CDR1 is KGHSH and CDR2 is LQKENI. CDR3 size: 14 residues. V was shortened by 3 bases and J by 0 bases, with 6 bases between the two germline ends. The CDR3 loop is CASSPVRSYNEQFF. The DNA for the CDR3 is TGTGCCAGCTCACCCGTTCGCTCCTACAATGAGCAGTTCTTC.

This clone has more than one count but fewer than ten. V and J are TRBV9 and TRBJ2-5; 7 nucleotides agree with TRBD2. CDR3 size: 14 residues. In germline, CDR1 is SGDLS, CDR2 YYNGEE. V gave up 4 bases and J gave up 0 bases; unmatched junction bases: 3. CDR3 loop: CASSRGGHQETQYF. In DNA, the CDR3 is TGTGCCAGCAGCCGCGGGGGTCACCAAGAGACCCAGTACTTC.

The rearrangement uses TRBV3-1 (or the pseudogene TRBV3-2) and TRBJ2-7; D is possibly TRBD2 (6 bases). The CDR3 is made up of 15 amino acids. V lost 5 bases and J 2 bases, leaving 16 bases between the germline ends. Germline CDR1 and CDR2: LGHDT and YNNKEL (reference sequence). This CDR3 is CASSAPGLVAYEQYF. CDR3 DNA: TGTGCCAGCAGCGCCCCGGGACTGGTTGCCTACGAGCAGTACTTC.

This chain connects TRBV5-1 to TRBJ1-4, with 8 bases aligning to TRBD1. The V gene's germline CDR1 is SGHRS and CDR2 YFSETQ. This CDR3 is 14 amino acids long. Losses at the gene ends were 3 bases for V and 4 bases for J; bases not matched to a gene: 2. The CDR3 region has the DNA TGCGCCAGCAGCTACGGACAGGGTAATGAAAAACTGTTTTTT. Its translation: CASSYGQGNEKLFF.

The V and J genes are TRBV29-1 and TRBJ2-5, with D maybe TRBD2 (6 bases). Germline CDR1 SQVTM, CDR2 ANQGSEA. With 0 bases removed from V and 4 bases from J, the gap between germline ends came to 12 bases. The CDR3 consists of 14 residues. CDR3 bases: TGCAGCGTTGAAGATGCGGGGTTGGGAGAGACCCAGTACTTC. Encoded protein: CSVEDAGLGETQYF.

The chain has TRBV3-1 (or the pseudogene TRBV3-2) and TRBJ2-1, with TRBD2 matching 11 bases. Germline V gene data show CDR1 as LGHDT and CDR2 as YNNKEL (reference sequence). The CDR3 runs to 18 residues. The V gene end was trimmed by 1 base and the J gene end by 0 bases; junction bases not matched to a gene: 5. The CDR3 nucleotides read TGTGCCAGCAGCCAAGCGCTAGCGGGGGGCCGCTCCTACAATGAGCAGTTCTTC. It translates to CASSQALAGGRSYNEQFF.

The V and J genes are TRBV6-4 and TRBJ2-3; the match to TRBD2 covers 7 bases. CDR1 and CDR2 (germline): MRHNA, SNTAGT. The CDR3 covers 15 residues. J lost 1 base, V lost 0 bases, and 1 base had no gene match. The CDR3 DNA follows: TGTGCCAGCAGTGACTCACGGGGGGGCACAGATACGCAGTATTTT. Its translation is CASSDSRGGTDTQYF.

This sequence joins TRBV27 and TRBJ2-5; 7 bases agree with TRBD1. The V gene's germline CDR1 is MNHEY and CDR2 SMNVEV (reference sequence). V gave up 3 bases and J gave up 4 bases; unmatched junction bases: 2. The CDR3 has 13 amino acids. CDR3 bases: TGTGCCAGCAGTTTCCGGGACAGAGAGACCCAGTACTTC. It encodes CASSFRDRETQYF.

The chain couples TRBV3-1 (or the pseudogene TRBV3-2) to TRBJ2-1; 9 bases align to TRBD2. Germline CDR1 reads LGHDT; CDR2 reads YNNKEL (reference sequence). With V trimmed by 3 bases and J by 8 bases, 8 bases remained unmatched. The CDR3 has 15 amino acids. CDR3 nucleotides: TGTGCCAGCAGCCAGTGGCGGGGGGGCTGGGATGAGCAGTTCTTC. It translates to CASSQWRGGWDEQFF.

The V call is TRBV21-1, the J call TRBJ1-5. TRBV21-1 is noted as a pseudogene. This CDR3 has 15 residues. CDR3 loop: CASSSAASPHQPQHF. The CDR3, as DNA: TGTGCCAGCAGCTCCGCGGCCAGTCCCCATCAGCCCCAGCATTTT.

The rearrangement uses TRBV5-1 and TRBJ1-1; TRBD1 matches at 8 bases. The CDR3 loop spans 16 amino acids. Germline trimming cut 4 bases from V and 4 bases from J; bases unmatched to any gene: 12. CDR1 and CDR2 from the germline V gene are SGHRS and YFSETQ. The DNA for the CDR3 is TGCGCCAGCAGCCTTAGACAGGGGTTGGTGGGCACTGAAGCTTTCTTT. It encodes CASSLRQGLVGTEAFF.

The rearrangement uses TRBV28 and TRBJ2-3; 11 bases fit TRBD2. Germline values: CDR1 MDHEN, CDR2 SYDVKM. The V segment lost 5 bases and the J segment 5 bases; nucleotides outside the gene matches: 12. The CDR3 has 17 residues. In DNA, the CDR3 is TGTGCCAGCAGTGCACTTCCCGGGACTAGCGGAGGAGATACGCAGTATTTT. It encodes CASSALPGTSGGDTQYF.

This sequence joins TRBV6-5 and TRBJ1-6; D gene uncertain. Germline lookup yields CDR1 MNHEY and CDR2 SVGAGI. There are 12 residues in the CDR3. Trimming cost V 6 bases and J 6 bases, with 6 bases left between them. CDR3 amino acids: CASSSINSPLHF. CDR3 sequence (DNA): TGTGCCAGCAGCTCTATTAATTCACCCCTCCACTTT.

The rearrangement links TRBV18 to TRBJ1-1; D is perhaps TRBD1 (5 bases). Trimming removed 5 bases at V and 5 bases at J, with 18 bases between. The CDR3 is made up of 15 amino acids. CDR1 and CDR2 (germline): KGHSH, LQKENI. This CDR3 is CASSYNQGRKTEAFF. The CDR3 nucleotides read TGTGCCAGCTCATATAACCAGGGAAGGAAGACTGAAGCTTTCTTT.